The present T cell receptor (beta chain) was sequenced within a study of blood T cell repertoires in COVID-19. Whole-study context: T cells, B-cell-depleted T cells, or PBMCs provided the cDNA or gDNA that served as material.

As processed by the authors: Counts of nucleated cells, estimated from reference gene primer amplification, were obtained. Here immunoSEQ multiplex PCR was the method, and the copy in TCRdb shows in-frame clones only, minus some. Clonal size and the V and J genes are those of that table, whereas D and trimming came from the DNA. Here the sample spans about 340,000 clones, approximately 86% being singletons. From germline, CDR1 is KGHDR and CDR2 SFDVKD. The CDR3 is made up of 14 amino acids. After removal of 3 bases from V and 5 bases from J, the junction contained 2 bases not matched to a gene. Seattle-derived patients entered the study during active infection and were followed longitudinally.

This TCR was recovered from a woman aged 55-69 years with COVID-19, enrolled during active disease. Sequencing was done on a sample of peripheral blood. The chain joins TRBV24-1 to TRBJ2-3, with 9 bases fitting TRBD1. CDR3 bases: TGTGCCACCAGTGATCCGGACAGGGGAGATACGCAGTATTTT. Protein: CATSDPDRGDTQYF.